This T cell receptor (beta chain) is from a study of cytomegalovirus exposure and HLA in healthy donors. CDR1 SGHNT and CDR2 YYREEE come from the germline V gene (reference sequence). V shed 7 bases and J shed 2 bases, with 14 bases lying between them. This CDR3 is built from 14 residues. PCR was performed using 60 Vbeta and 13 Jbeta primers. The table came from immunoSEQ multiplex PCR; TCRdb's copy has only in-frame clones and leaves some out. Of some 130,000 clones listed, 80% are singletons. The sequenced material came from PBMCs. The sequence came from a woman between 40 and 55 years old in good health and CMV-seronegative. This sequence joins TRBV5-4 and TRBJ2-3; tentative D call: TRBD1 (5 bases). The CDR3 DNA sequence: TGTGCCAGCTCCAAGGGGTTAGACACAGATACGCAGTATTTT. Protein: CASSKGLDTDTQYF.